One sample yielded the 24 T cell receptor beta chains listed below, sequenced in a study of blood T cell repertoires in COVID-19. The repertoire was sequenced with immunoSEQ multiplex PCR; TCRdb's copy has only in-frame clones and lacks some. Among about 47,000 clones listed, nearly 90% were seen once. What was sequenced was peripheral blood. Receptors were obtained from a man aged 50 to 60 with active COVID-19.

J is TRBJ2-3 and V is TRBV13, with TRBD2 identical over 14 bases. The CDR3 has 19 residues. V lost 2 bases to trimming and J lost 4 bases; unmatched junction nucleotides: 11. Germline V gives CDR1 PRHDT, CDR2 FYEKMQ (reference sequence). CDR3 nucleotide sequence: TGTGCCAGCAGCTTAAGTGGTCGCCGACTAGCGGGAGGGGCAGATACGCAGTATTTT. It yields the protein CASSLSGRRLAGGADTQYF.

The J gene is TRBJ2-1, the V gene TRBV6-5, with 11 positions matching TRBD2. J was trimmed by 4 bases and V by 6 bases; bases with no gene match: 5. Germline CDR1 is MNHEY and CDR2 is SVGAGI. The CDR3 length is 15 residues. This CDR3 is CASRPSGGTYNEQFF. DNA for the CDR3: TGTGCCAGCAGGCCTAGCGGGGGGACATACAATGAGCAGTTCTTC.

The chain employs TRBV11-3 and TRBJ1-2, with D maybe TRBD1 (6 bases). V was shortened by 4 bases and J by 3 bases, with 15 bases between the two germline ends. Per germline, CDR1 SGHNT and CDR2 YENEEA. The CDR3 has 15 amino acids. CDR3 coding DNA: TGTGCCAGCAGCTGGGGAAAGAAGGGGGACTATGGCTACACCTTC. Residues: CASSWGKKGDYGYTF.

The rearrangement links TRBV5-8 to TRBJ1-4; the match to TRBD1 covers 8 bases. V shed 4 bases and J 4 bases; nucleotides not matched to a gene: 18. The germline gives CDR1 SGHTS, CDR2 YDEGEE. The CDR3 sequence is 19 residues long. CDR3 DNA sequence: TGTGCCAGCAGCCTGAACAGGGGGTTTTCCAAGCCCTTTAATGAAAAACTGTTTTTT. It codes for CASSLNRGFSKPFNEKLFF.

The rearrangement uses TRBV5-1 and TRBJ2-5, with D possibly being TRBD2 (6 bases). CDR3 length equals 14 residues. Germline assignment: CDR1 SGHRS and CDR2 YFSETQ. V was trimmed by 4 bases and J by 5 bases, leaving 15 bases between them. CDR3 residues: CASSALGGWETQYF. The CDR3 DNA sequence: TGCGCCAGCAGCGCCCTGGGGGGATGGGAGACCCAGTACTTC. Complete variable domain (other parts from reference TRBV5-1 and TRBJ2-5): KAGVTQTPRYLIKTRGQQVTLSCSPISGHRSVSWYQQTPGQGLQFLFEYFSETQRNKGNFPGRFSGRQFSNSRSEMNVSTLELGDSALYLCASSALGGWETQYFGPGTRLLVL.

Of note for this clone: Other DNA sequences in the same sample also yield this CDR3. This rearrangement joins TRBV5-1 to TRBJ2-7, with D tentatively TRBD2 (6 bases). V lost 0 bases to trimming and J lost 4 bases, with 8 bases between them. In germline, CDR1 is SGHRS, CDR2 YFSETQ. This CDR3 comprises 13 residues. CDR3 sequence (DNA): TGCGCCAGCAGCTTGGCGGCGGGATACGAGCAGTACTTC. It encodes CASSLAAGYEQYF.

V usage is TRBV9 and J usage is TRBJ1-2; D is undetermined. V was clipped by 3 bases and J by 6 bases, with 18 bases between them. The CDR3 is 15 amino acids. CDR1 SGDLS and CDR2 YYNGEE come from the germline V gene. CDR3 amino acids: CASSGWTGGTNGYTF. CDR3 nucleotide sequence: TGTGCCAGCAGCGGCTGGACGGGAGGAACCAATGGCTACACCTTC.

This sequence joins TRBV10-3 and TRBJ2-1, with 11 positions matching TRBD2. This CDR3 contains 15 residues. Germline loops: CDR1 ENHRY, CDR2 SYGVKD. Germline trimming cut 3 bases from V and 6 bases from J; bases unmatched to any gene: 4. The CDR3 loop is CAISDSGRALNEQFF. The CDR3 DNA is TGTGCCATCAGTGATAGCGGGAGGGCCCTCAATGAGCAGTTCTTC.

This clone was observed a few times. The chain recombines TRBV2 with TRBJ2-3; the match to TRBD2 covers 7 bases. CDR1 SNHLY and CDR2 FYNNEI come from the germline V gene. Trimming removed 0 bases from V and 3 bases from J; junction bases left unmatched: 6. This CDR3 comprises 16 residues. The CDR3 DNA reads TGTGCCAGCAGTGAAGCGCAGGGAGGGCGAACAGATACGCAGTATTTT. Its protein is CASSEAQGGRTDTQYF.

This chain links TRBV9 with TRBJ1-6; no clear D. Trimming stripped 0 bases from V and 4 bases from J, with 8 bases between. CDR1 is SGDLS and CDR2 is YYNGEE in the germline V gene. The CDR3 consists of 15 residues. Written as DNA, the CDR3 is TGTGCCAGCAGCGTAGCTGCGGGTTATAATTCACCCCTCCACTTT. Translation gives CASSVAAGYNSPLHF.

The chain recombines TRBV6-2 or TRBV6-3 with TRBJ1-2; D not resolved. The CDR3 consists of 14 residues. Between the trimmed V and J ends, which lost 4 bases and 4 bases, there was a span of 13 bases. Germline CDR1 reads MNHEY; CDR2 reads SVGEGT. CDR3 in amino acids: CASSFYPGAYGYTF. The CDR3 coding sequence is TGTGCCAGCAGTTTTTACCCGGGAGCCTATGGCTACACCTTC.

CDR3 loop: CASSSKRDRVGEQFF. The CDR3 DNA is TGCGCCAGCAGCTCGAAACGGGACAGGGTCGGTGAGCAGTTCTTC. The V call is TRBV5-1, the J call TRBJ2-1, with 9 positions matching TRBD1. Germline CDR1 SGHRS, CDR2 YFSETQ. V dropped 3 bases and J dropped 9; count of bases not matched to a gene: 10. The CDR3 contains 15 residues.

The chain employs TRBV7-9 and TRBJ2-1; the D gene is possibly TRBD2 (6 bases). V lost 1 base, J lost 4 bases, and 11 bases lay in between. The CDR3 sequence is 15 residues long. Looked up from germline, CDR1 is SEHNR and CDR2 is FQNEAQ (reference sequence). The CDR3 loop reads CASSLVLASYNEQFF. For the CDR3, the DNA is TGTGCCAGCAGCTTAGTACTAGCTTCTTACAATGAGCAGTTCTTC.

CDR3: CASRDSMNTEAFF. The CDR3 region has the DNA TGCGCCAGCAGGGACAGCATGAACACTGAAGCTTTCTTT. The V and J genes are TRBV10-1 and TRBJ1-1, with D perhaps matching TRBD1 (6 bases). Germline CDR1 is WNHNN and CDR2 is SYGVQD (reference sequence). The CDR3 is made up of 13 amino acids. V lost 6 bases, J lost 0 bases, and 8 bases lay in between.

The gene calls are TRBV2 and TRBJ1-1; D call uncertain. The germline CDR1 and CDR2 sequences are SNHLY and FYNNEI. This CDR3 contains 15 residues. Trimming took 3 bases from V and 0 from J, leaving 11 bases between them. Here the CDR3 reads CASSEYSILNTEAFF. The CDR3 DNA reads TGTGCCAGCAGTGAGTATAGCATATTGAACACTGAAGCTTTCTTT. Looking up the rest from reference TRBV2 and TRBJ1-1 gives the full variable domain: EPEVTQTPSHQVTQMGQEVILRCVPISNHLYFYWYRQILGQKVEFLVSFYNNEISEKSEIFDDQFSVERPDGSNFTLKIRSTKLEDSAMYFCASSEYSILNTEAFFGQGTRLTVV.

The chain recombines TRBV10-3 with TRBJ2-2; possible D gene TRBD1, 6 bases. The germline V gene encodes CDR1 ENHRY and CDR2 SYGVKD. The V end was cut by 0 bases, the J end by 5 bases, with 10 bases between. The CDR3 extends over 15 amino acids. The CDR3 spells CAISESTGRTGELFF. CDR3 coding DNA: TGTGCCATCAGTGAGTCAACAGGGCGGACCGGGGAGCTGTTTTTT.

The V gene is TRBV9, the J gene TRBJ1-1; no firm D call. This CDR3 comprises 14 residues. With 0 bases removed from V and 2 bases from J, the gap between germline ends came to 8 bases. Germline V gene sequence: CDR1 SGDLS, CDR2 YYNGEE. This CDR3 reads CASSVGVSNTEAFF. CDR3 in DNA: TGTGCCAGCAGCGTAGGAGTGAGCAACACTGAAGCTTTCTTT.

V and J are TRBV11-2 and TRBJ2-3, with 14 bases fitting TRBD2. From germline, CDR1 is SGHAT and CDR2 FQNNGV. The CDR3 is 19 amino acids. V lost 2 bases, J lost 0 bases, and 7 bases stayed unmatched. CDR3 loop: CASSLSPGTSGGSTDTQYF. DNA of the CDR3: TGTGCCAGCAGCTTATCTCCCGGGACTAGCGGGGGTAGCACAGATACGCAGTATTTT.

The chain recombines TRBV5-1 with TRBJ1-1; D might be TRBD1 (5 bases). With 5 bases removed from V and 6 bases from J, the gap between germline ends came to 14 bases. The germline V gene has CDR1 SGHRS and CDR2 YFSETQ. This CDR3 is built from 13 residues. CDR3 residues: CASREPAGAEAFF. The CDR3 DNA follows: TGCGCCAGCAGGGAACCGGCGGGGGCTGAAGCTTTCTTT.

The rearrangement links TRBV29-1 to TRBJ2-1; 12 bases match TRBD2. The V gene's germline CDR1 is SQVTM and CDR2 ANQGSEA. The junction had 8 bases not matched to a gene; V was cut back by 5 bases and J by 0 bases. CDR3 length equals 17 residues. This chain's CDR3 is CSVRGLAGLSSYNEQFF. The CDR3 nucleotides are TGCAGCGTTCGGGGACTAGCGGGCCTCAGCTCCTACAATGAGCAGTTCTTC.

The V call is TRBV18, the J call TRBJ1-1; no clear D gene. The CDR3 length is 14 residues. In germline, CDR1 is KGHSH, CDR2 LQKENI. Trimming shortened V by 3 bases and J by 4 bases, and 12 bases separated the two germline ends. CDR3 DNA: TGTGCCAGCTCACCTCTAGGAAGAGGCACTGAAGCTTTCTTT. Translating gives CASSPLGRGTEAFF.

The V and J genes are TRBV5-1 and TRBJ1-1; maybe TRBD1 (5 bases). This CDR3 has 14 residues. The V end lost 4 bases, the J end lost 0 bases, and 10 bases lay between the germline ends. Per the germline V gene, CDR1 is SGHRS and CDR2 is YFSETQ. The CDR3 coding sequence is TGCGCCAGCAGCAGGACAAGGATGAACACTGAAGCTTTCTTT. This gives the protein CASSRTRMNTEAFF.

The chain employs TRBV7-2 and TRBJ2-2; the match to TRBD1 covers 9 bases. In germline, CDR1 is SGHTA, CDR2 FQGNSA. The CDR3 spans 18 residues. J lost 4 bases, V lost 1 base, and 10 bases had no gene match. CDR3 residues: CASSLVGGQGLITGELFF. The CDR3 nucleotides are TGTGCCAGCAGCTTAGTTGGTGGACAGGGGCTAATCACCGGGGAGCTGTTTTTT.

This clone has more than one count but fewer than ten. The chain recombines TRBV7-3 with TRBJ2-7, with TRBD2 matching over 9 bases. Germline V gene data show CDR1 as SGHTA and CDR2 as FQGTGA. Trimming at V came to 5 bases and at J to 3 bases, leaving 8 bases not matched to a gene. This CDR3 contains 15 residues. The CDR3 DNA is TGTGCCAGCAGCCCATCTAGCGGGGAGGGCTACGAGCAGTACTTC. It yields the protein CASSPSSGEGYEQYF.